This is a list of T cell receptor beta chains from one sample in a study of technical replicates of blood from a few donors. Clones were read by immunoSEQ multiplex PCR, and TCRdb kept only the in-frame ones, dropping some. Of approximately 50,000 clones in the sample, around 96% were seen once. Specimen: T cells isolated from PBMCs. All receptors come from a human donor in good health. The CDR3 runs from the conserved cysteine through the conserved F or W. Each record gives: J gene, clone size, D gene, V gene, CDR3 protein, CDR3 DNA. D genes are given only for firm matches. Not all rows give a size; the values are once, few, many and, for expanded clones, a class.

TRBJ1-1 - - TRBV19 CASKYRNTEAFF TGTGCCAGTAAGTACAGGAACACTGAAGCTTTCTTT
TRBJ1-5 - - TRBV11-2 CASSPGVNQPQHF TGTGCCAGCAGCCCGGGGGTCAATCAGCCCCAGCATTTT
TRBJ1-2 once - TRBV28 CASSDLAEANYGYTF TGTGCCAGCTCTGACTTGGCGGAAGCTAACTATGGCTACACCTTC
TRBJ2-5 - TRBD1 TRBV19 CASSIGGQGARETQYF TGTGCCAGTAGTATTGGGGGACAGGGGGCAAGAGAGACCCAGTACTTC
TRBJ2-3 - TRBD1 TRBV11-2 CASSLRRQGAGDTQYF TGTGCCAGCAGCTTACGGCGACAGGGGGCAGGAGATACGCAGTATTTT
TRBJ2-2 - - TRBV7-9 CASSLVTGELFF TGTGCCAGCAGCTTAGTAACCGGGGAGCTGTTTTTT
TRBJ2-3 - TRBD2 TRBV7-8 CASSLAREGELGTQYF TGTGCCAGCAGCTTAGCGCGGGAGGGGGAACTTGGTACGCAGTATTTT
TRBJ1-4 - TRBD1 TRBV28 CASSLQGANEKLFF TGTGCCAGCAGTTTACAGGGGGCTAATGAAAAACTGTTTTTT
TRBJ2-1 - TRBD1 TRBV9 CASNPYRGNEQFF TGTGCCAGCAACCCATACAGGGGCAATGAGCAGTTCTTC
TRBJ1-1 - - TRBV7-7 CASSQQENTEAFF TGTGCTAGCAGCCAACAGGAGAACACTGAAGCTTTCTTT
TRBJ2-7 - TRBD2 TRBV6-5 CASTLAGGPGEQYF TGTGCCAGCACCCTAGCGGGAGGGCCGGGCGAGCAGTACTTC
TRBJ2-3 - TRBD2 TRBV11-2 CASSLAGGSTDTQYF TGTGCCAGCAGCTTAGCGGGAGGTAGCACAGATACGCAGTATTTT
TRBJ2-1 - TRBD2 TRBV2 CASSLSGSGEQFF TGTGCCAGCAGTTTAAGCGGGAGCGGTGAGCAGTTCTTC
TRBJ2-7 - TRBD2 TRBV30 CAWSLAGEGQYF TGTGCCTGGAGCCTAGCGGGGGAAGGGCAGTACTTC
TRBJ1-1 few TRBD1 TRBV9 CASSAWTGRNTEAFF TGTGCCAGCAGCGCATGGACAGGGAGGAACACTGAAGCTTTCTTT
TRBJ2-3 few - TRBV4-3 CASSQEYGGAQDTQYF TGCGCCAGCAGCCAAGAGTATGGGGGGGCACAGGATACGCAGTATTTT
TRBJ2-5 - TRBD1 TRBV5-4 CASSLVSRQGETQYF TGTGCCAGCAGCTTGGTTTCACGACAGGGCGAGACCCAGTACTTC
TRBJ2-5 - - TRBV6-5 CASSYLREYQETQYF TGTGCCAGCAGTTACTTGCGAGAATACCAAGAGACCCAGTACTTC
TRBJ1-1 - - TRBV6-6 CASRTRGLNTEAFF TGTGCCAGCAGGACCAGGGGACTGAACACTGAAGCTTTCTTT
TRBJ2-1 - TRBD2 TRBV5-4 CASSSRLAGAGEQFF TGTGCCAGCAGCTCGAGACTAGCGGGAGCGGGTGAGCAGTTCTTC
TRBJ2-1 - TRBD2 TRBV6-1 CASSEARGSAGGSYNEQFF TGTGCCAGCAGTGAAGCGCGAGGGAGTGCGGGGGGCTCCTACAATGAGCAGTTCTTC
TRBJ2-7 - - TRBV28 CASSSLEFFYEQYF TGTGCCAGCAGTTCGCTAGAGTTCTTCTACGAGCAGTACTTC
TRBJ2-1 - - TRBV9 CASSVEQGHGNEQFF TGTGCCAGCAGCGTAGAGCAGGGTCATGGGAATGAGCAGTTCTTC
TRBJ2-3 - - TRBV9 CASSPTLVHTDTQYF TGTGCCAGCAGTCCCACTCTAGTTCACACAGATACGCAGTATTTT
TRBJ2-1 once - TRBV29-1 CSVETVGNEQFF TGCAGCGTTGAAACAGTAGGTAATGAGCAGTTCTTC
TRBJ1-2 - - TRBV7-6 CASSLQGSANYGYTF TGTGCCAGCAGCTTACAGGGCTCAGCTAACTATGGCTACACCTTC
TRBJ1-1 once - TRBV5-5 CASSLVWAGNTEAFF TGTGCCAGCAGCTTGGTTTGGGCAGGGAACACTGAAGCTTTCTTT
TRBJ1-3 - - TRBV28 CASSSFSGNTIYF TGTGCCAGCAGCAGTTTCTCTGGAAACACCATATATTTT
TRBJ2-7 - TRBD2 TRBV6-5 CASSHTSGSYEQYF TGTGCCAGCAGTCATACTAGCGGGAGCTACGAGCAGTACTTC
TRBJ2-7 - TRBD2 TRBV7-9 CASSFLAGGSYEQYF TGTGCCAGCAGCTTTCTAGCGGGAGGCTCCTACGAGCAGTACTTC
TRBJ2-3 once TRBD2 TRBV4-1 CASSHLTSGSTDTQYF TGCGCCAGCAGCCATCTGACTAGCGGGAGCACAGATACGCAGTATTTT
TRBJ2-3 - TRBD2 TRBV28 CASSPSGRGPQDTQYF TGTGCCAGCAGCCCTAGCGGGAGAGGGCCCCAAGATACGCAGTATTTT
TRBJ1-1 - - TRBV29-1 CSVWSFGADEAFF TGCAGCGTTTGGAGCTTTGGGGCCGATGAAGCTTTCTTT
TRBJ2-5 - TRBD1 TRBV7-6 CASSLRDRETQYF TGTGCCAGCAGCTTAAGGGACAGAGAGACCCAGTACTTC
TRBJ2-7 - TRBD1 TRBV7-9 CASIPTGSSYEQYF TGTGCCAGCATCCCGACAGGGAGCTCCTACGAGCAGTACTTC
TRBJ2-3 - - TRBV9 CASSGIRGTDTQYF TGTGCCAGCAGCGGAATCCGCGGAACAGATACGCAGTATTTT
TRBJ2-3 - TRBD2 TRBV6-5 CASRIRAGVSDTQYF TGTGCCAGCCGCATCAGGGCGGGAGTGTCAGATACGCAGTATTTT
TRBJ2-3 - - TRBV7-2 CASSVNTDTQYF TGTGCCAGCAGCGTAAACACAGATACGCAGTATTTT
TRBJ2-7 once - TRBV2 CASSARTSYEQYF TGTGCCAGCAGTGCGCGCACTTCCTACGAGCAGTACTTC
TRBJ1-1 - - TRBV19 CASSMSYNTEAFF TGTGCCAGTAGTATGTCCTATAACACTGAAGCTTTCTTT
TRBJ2-7 - - TRBV5-6 CASSRQGGSYEQYF TGTGCCAGCAGCCGCCAGGGGGGCTCCTACGAGCAGTACTTC
TRBJ1-1 - - TRBV28 CASRSTGNTEAFF TGTGCCAGCAGGTCGACAGGGAACACTGAAGCTTTCTTT
TRBJ2-6 - - TRBV28 CASRYSSGANVLTF TGTGCCAGCAGGTACAGTTCTGGGGCCAACGTCCTGACTTTC
TRBJ2-1 - TRBD2 TRBV6-5 CASRYRLAGGNEQFF TGTGCCAGCAGGTACCGACTAGCGGGAGGGAATGAGCAGTTCTTC
TRBJ2-1 - TRBD2 TRBV7-2 CASSFVLAGGINEQFF TGTGCCAGCAGCTTCGTACTAGCGGGAGGGATCAATGAGCAGTTCTTC
TRBJ2-2 once - TRBV10-3 CATKQGNTGELFF TGTGCCACTAAACAGGGTAACACCGGGGAGCTGTTTTTT
TRBJ2-7 - TRBD1 TRBV4-1 CASSQATIRDRGREQYF TGCGCCAGCAGCCAAGCCACCATCCGGGACAGGGGTCGGGAGCAGTACTTC
TRBJ1-4 - TRBD1 TRBV7-9 CASSRQGANEKLFF TGTGCCAGCAGCCGACAGGGGGCAAATGAAAAACTGTTTTTT
TRBJ2-2 once - TRBV10-1 CASSGGLTGELFF TGCGCCAGCAGTGGAGGCCTGACCGGGGAGCTGTTTTTT
TRBJ2-5 - TRBD1 TRBV5-1 CASSPGQGAGETQYF TGCGCCAGCAGCCCCGGACAGGGGGCAGGGGAGACCCAGTACTTC
TRBJ2-2 - - TRBV6-5 CASSYSPAGELFF TGTGCCAGCAGTTACTCGCCGGCCGGGGAGCTGTTTTTT
TRBJ2-1 once TRBD2 TRBV2 CAGNHGGSYNEQFF TGTGCCGGAAATCACGGGGGGTCCTACAATGAGCAGTTCTTC
TRBJ1-4 - TRBD1 TRBV2 CASEQAPDRDPTNEKLFF TGTGCCAGCGAGCAGGCCCCGGACAGGGACCCAACTAATGAAAAACTGTTTTTT
TRBJ2-7 - - TRBV29-1 CSVETETPYEQYF TGCAGCGTTGAAACCGAGACACCCTACGAGCAGTACTTC
TRBJ1-5 - - TRBV27 CASSSTAHQPQHF TGTGCCAGCAGTTCGACAGCCCATCAGCCCCAGCATTTT
TRBJ2-7 once - TRBV28 CASIRAGSSYEQYF TGTGCCAGCATTCGAGCGGGTAGCTCCTACGAGCAGTACTTC